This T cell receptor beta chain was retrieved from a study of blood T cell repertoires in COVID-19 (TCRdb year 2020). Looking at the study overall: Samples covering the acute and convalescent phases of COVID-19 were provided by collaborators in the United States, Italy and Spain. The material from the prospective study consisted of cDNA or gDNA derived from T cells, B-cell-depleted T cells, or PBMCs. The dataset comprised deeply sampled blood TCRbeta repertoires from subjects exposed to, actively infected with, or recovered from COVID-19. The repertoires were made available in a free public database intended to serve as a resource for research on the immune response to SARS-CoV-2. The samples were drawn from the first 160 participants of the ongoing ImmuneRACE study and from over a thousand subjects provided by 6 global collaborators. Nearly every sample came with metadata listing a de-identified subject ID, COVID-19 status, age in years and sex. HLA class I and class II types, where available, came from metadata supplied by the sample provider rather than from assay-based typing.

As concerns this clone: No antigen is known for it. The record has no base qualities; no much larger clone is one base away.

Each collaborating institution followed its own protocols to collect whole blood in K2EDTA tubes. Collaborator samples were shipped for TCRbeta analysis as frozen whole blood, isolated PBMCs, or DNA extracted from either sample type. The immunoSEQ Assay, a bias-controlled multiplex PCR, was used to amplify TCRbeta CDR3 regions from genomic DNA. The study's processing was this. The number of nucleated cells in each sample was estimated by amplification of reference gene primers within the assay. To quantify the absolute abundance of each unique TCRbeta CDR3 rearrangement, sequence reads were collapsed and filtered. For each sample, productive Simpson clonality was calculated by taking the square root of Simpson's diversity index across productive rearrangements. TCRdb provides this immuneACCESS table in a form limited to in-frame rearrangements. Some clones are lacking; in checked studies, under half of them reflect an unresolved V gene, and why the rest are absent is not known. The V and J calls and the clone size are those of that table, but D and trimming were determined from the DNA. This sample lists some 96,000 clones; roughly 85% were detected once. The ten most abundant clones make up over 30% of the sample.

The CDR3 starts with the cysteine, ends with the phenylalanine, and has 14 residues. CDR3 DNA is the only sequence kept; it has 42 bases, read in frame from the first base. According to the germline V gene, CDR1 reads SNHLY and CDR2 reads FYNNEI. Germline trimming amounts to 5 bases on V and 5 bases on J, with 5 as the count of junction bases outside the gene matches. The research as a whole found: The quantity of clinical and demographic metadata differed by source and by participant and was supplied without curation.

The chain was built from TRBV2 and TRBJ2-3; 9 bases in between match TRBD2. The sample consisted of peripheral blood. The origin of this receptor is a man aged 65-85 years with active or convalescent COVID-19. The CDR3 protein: CASSLVAGVDTQYF. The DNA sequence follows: TGTGCCAGCAGTTTAGTAGCGGGAGTAGATACGCAGTATTTT.